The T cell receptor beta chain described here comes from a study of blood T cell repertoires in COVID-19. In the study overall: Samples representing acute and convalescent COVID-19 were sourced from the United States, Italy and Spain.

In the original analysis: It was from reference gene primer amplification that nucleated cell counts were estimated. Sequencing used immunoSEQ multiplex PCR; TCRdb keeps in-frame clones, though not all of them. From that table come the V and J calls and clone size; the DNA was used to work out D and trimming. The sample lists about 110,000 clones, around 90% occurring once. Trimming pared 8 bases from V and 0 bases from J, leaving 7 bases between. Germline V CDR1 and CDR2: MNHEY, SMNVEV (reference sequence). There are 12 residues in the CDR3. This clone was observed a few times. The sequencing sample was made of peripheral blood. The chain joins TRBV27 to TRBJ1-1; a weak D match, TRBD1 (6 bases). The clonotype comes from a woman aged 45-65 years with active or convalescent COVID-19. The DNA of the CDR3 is TGTGCCAGCGGGACATTGAACACTGAAGCTTTCTTT. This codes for CASGTLNTEAFF.